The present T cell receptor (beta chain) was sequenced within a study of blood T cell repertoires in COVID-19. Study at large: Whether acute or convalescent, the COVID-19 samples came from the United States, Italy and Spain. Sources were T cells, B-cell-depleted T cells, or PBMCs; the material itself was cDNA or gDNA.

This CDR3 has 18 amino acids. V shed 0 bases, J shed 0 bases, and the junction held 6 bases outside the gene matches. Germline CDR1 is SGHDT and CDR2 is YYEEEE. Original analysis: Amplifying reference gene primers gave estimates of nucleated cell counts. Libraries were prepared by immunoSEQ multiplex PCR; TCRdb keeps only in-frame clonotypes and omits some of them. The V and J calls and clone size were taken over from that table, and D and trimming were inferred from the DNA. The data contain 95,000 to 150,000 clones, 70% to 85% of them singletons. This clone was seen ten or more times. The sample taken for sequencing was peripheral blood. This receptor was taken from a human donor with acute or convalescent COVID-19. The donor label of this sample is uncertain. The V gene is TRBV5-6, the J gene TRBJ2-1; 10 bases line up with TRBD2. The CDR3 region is CASSLAGLAWSSYNEQFF. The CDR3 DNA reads TGTGCCAGCAGCTTGGCGGGACTAGCGTGGAGCTCCTACAATGAGCAGTTCTTC.